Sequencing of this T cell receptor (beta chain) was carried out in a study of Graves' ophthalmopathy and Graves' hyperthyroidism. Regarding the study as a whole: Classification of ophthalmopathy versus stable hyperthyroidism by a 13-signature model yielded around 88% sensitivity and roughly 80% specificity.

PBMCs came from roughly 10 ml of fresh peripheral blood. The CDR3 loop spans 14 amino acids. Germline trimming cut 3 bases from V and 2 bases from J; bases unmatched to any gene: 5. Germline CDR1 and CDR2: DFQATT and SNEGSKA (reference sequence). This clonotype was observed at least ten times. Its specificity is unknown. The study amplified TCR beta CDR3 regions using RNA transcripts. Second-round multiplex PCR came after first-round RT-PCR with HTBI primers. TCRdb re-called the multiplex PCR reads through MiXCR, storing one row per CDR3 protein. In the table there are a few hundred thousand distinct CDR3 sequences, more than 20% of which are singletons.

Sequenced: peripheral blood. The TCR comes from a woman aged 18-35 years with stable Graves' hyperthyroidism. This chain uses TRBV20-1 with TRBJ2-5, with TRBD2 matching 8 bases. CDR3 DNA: TGCAGTGCTAGTGCCGGGAGGGAACAAGAGACCCAGTACTTC. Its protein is CSASAGREQETQYF.